The source of this T cell receptor (beta chain) is a study of blood T cell repertoires in COVID-19. Turning to the study itself: T cells, B-cell-depleted T cells, or PBMCs supplied cDNA or gDNA.

CDR3 length: 16 amino acids. Per germline, CDR1 SNHLY and CDR2 FYNNEI. Trimming removed 1 base from V and 2 bases from J; junction bases left unmatched: 7. Methods used by the authors: How many nucleated cells were present was estimated from reference gene primer amplification. Libraries were prepared by immunoSEQ multiplex PCR; TCRdb keeps only in-frame clonotypes and omits some of them. V and J calls and clone size are given by that table; D and trimming were obtained from the DNA. In the table there are more than 85,000 clones, 88% of which are singletons. The gene calls are TRBV2 and TRBJ1-2, with 7 bases that match TRBD1. Sample: peripheral blood. The source of this sequence is a man aged 45 to 65 with COVID-19, enrolled during active disease. For the CDR3, the DNA is TGTGCCAGCAGTGAAGGAACAGGGGCCCCCAACTATGGCTACACCTTC. It codes for CASSEGTGAPNYGYTF.